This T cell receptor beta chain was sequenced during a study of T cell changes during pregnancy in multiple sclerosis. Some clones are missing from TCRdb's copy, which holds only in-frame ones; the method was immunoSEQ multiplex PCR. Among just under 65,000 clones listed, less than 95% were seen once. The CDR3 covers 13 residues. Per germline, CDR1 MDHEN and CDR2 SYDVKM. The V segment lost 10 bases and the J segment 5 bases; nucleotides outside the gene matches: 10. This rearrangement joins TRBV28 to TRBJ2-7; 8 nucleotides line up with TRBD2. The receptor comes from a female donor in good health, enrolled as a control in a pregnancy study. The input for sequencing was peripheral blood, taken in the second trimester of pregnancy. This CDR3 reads CAINRGGRDEQYF. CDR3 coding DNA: TGTGCCATCAATCGGGGGGGAAGGGACGAGCAGTACTTC.